A selection of T cell receptor beta chains follows, all from one sample in a study of CD8+CD57+ T cells in acquired aplastic anemia. MiXCR was run by TCRdb on the reads, yielding one entry per CDR3 protein. There are roughly 250,000 distinct CDR3 sequences in the sample; around half occur only once, and roughly 8% lies in the top ten. Sequenced input: sorted CD4+, CD8+, or CD8+CD57+ T cells (not recorded which) from PBMCs. Source of these receptors: a human donor with aplastic anemia. Each CDR3 is given with its conserved first and last residue. Each record gives: CDR3 protein, CDR3 DNA, D gene, V gene, clone size, J gene. The D gene is left open where the match is weak. Rows may omit the clone size; those that give it use once, few, many or a size class.

CASSQVLGGEADTQYF,TGTGCCAGCAGCCAAGTCCTGGGCGGGGAGGCAGATACGCAGTATTTT,-,TRBV3-1,few,TRBJ2-3
CASSVGNRDSHTDTQYF,TGCGCCAGCAGTGTCGGCAACCGGGACTCGCACACAGATACGCAGTATTTT,-,TRBV25-1,-,TRBJ2-3
CASSLYRNTDTQYF,TGTGCCAGCAGCCTCTACCGTAACACAGATACGCAGTATTTT,-,TRBV14,-,TRBJ2-3
CASSQVEDNEQFF,TGTGCCAGCAGCCAAGTAGAAGACAATGAGCAGTTCTTC,-,TRBV9,-,TRBJ2-1
CSARVLGGFNEQFF,TGCAGTGCTAGGGTTTTAGGGGGATTCAATGAGCAGTTCTTC,-,TRBV20-1,many,TRBJ2-1
CASSFIGRAIKNTEAFF,TGTGCCAGCAGTTTTATCGGCAGGGCGATCAAAAACACTGAAGCTTTCTTT,-,TRBV12-3/TRBV12-4,few,TRBJ1-1
CASSVVPGSSYNEQFF,TGTGCCAGCAGCGTAGTGCCCGGGAGCTCCTACAATGAGCAGTTCTTC,-,TRBV9,many,TRBJ2-1
CSASSIGGTEEYEQYF,TGCAGTGCCAGTAGTATCGGCGGGACGGAGGAGTACGAGCAGTACTTC,-,TRBV20-1,-,TRBJ2-7
CASSQPTVGAADEKLFF,TGCGCCAGCAGCCAACCCACGGTAGGGGCTGCCGATGAAAAACTGTTTTTT,-,TRBV4-1,many,TRBJ1-4
CASSEISSGTRQYF,TGTGCCAGCAGTGAAATCTCTAGCGGGACCCGGCAGTACTTC,TRBD2,TRBV2,-,TRBJ2-7
CASSWGRDSYEQYF,TGTGCCAGCAGTTGGGGACGTGATTCCTACGAGCAGTACTTC,-,TRBV27,-,TRBJ2-7
CASSQSGEQAGYTF,TGTGCCAGCAGTCAATCAGGGGAGCAGGCTGGCTACACCTTC,-,TRBV10-3,-,TRBJ1-2
CAWSGGRATEAFF,TGTGCCTGGAGTGGCGGGCGGGCCACTGAAGCTTTCTTT,-,TRBV30,-,TRBJ1-1
CASSPVGGRDSPLHF,TGTGCCAGCAGCCCTGTGGGGGGTAGAGATTCACCCCTCCACTTT,-,TRBV7-9,-,TRBJ1-6
CASSLAGPTDTQYF,TGTGCCAGCAGCTTAGCGGGCCCCACAGATACGCAGTATTTT,-,TRBV7-2,-,TRBJ2-3
CAWSVGGSYEQYF,TGTGCCTGGAGTGTAGGCGGATCCTACGAGCAGTACTTC,-,TRBV30,many,TRBJ2-7
CSVPGQHLNTEAFF,TGCAGCGTCCCTGGCCAGCACCTGAACACTGAAGCTTTCTTT,-,TRBV29-1,many,TRBJ1-1
CSVDTIGYGYTF,TGCAGCGTTGATACAATAGGCTATGGCTACACCTTC,-,TRBV29-1,-,TRBJ1-2
CAWITDRVYGYTF,TGTGCCTGGATTACGGACAGAGTCTATGGCTACACCTTC,-,TRBV30,few,TRBJ1-2
CSANRGTGELFF,TGCAGCGCAAACAGGGGCACCGGGGAGCTGTTTTTT,TRBD1,TRBV29-1,-,TRBJ2-2
CSASTQGGYEQYF,TGCAGCGCATCGACCCAGGGAGGGTACGAGCAGTACTTC,TRBD2,TRBV29-1,-,TRBJ2-7
CASSQRLGQKDNEQFF,TGTGCCAGCAGCCAAAGGCTTGGACAGAAGGACAATGAGCAGTTCTTC,-,TRBV3-1,few,TRBJ2-1
CASRGTGNTEAFF,TGTGCCAGCAGGGGGACTGGGAACACTGAAGCTTTCTTT,-,TRBV12-3/TRBV12-4,-,TRBJ1-1
CSVVDTFADGYTF,TGCAGCGTCGTTGACACCTTTGCGGATGGCTACACCTTC,-,TRBV29-1,-,TRBJ1-2
CASSQRQGTQPQHF,TGTGCCAGCAGTCAAAGACAGGGAACTCAGCCCCAGCATTTT,TRBD1,TRBV2,-,TRBJ1-5
CATSGGTSGTDTQYF,TGTGCCACCAGTGGCGGGACTAGCGGGACAGATACGCAGTATTTT,TRBD2,TRBV24-1,-,TRBJ2-3
CATSSVNRGPYEQYF,TGTGCCACCAGCAGTGTAAACAGGGGCCCCTACGAGCAGTACTTC,TRBD1,TRBV15,few,TRBJ2-7
CASSQEGAGGAYEQYF,TGTGCCAGCAGCCAAGAGGGGGCGGGGGGTGCCTACGAGCAGTACTTC,-,TRBV4-1,-,TRBJ2-7
CASSLAGNQPLHF,TGTGCCAGCAGTTTGGCCGGCAATCAGCCCCTCCACTTT,-,TRBV28,-,TRBJ1-6
CSARIQRLAGPEEQYF,TGCAGTGCTAGAATCCAACGACTAGCGGGGCCCGAGGAGCAGTACTTC,TRBD2,TRBV20-1,-,TRBJ2-7
CASSNGRRAGELFF,TGTGCCAGCAGCAACGGGAGACGGGCCGGGGAGCTGTTTTTT,-,TRBV6-5,few,TRBJ2-2
CSWIIVGTQYF,TGCAGTTGGATTATAGTCGGGACCCAGTACTTC,-,TRBV29-1,-,TRBJ2-5
CASSADSGYGYTF,TGTGCCAGCAGCGCGGACAGTGGCTATGGCTACACCTTC,-,TRBV12-3/TRBV12-4,few,TRBJ1-2
CASSLRTSNEQYF,TGTGCCAGCAGCTTAAGGACTAGTAACGAGCAGTACTTC,TRBD2,TRBV7-9,many,TRBJ2-7
CAAGRETQYF,TGTGCCGCTGGTAGAGAGACCCAGTACTTC,-,TRBV19,once,TRBJ2-5
CASSLSILGTGDIEAFF,TGTGCCAGCAGTTTATCGATTTTGGGGACAGGAGATATTGAAGCTTTCTTT,TRBD1,TRBV27,-,TRBJ1-1
CASSLAPGTRLGDYGYTF,TGTGCCAGCAGCTTGGCCCCCGGGACGCGCCTTGGCGACTATGGCTACACCTTC,-,TRBV5-8,many,TRBJ1-2
CASSQAGVAYEQYF,TGCGCCAGCAGCCAAGCTGGCGTTGCCTACGAGCAGTACTTC,-,TRBV4-1,many,TRBJ2-7
CASSYGTSGGLDTQYF,TGTGCCAGCAGCTACGGGACTAGCGGGGGGCTAGATACGCAGTATTTT,TRBD2,TRBV7-9,-,TRBJ2-3